These 18 T cell receptor beta chains were all obtained from the same sample, sequenced in a study of blood T cells in healthy people across ages. Through a sample-barcoded 5' primer and a J-beta primer mix, a second PCR was run for 7 to 11 cycles. From the 5' RACE reads, TCRdb called clonotypes with MiXCR, one entry per CDR3 protein. The sample lists some 1,000,000 distinct CDR3 sequences, almost 25% occurring once. The sample was also reused in another study, on T cells of mothers and their children.

Material: blood. All receptors derive from a girl under 10 years old in good health.

The chain recombines TRBV5-1 with TRBJ2-7; 12 bases fit TRBD1. This CDR3 spans 18 amino acids. In germline, CDR1 is SGHRS, CDR2 YFSETQ. The ends lost 6 bases at V and 2 bases at J; junction bases unmatched: 15. In DNA form, the CDR3 reads TGCGCCAGCATCCCTACCGGGACAGGGGGCCTTCAAGCCTACGAGCAGTACTTC. Protein product: CASIPTGTGGLQAYEQYF.

The chain combines TRBV3-1 with TRBJ1-2, with D possibly TRBD1 on 5 matching bases. Germline V gene lookup returns CDR1 LGHDT and CDR2 YNNKEL (reference sequence). Deletions cut 2 bases from V and 4 bases from J, with 14 bases between. The CDR3 extends over 15 amino acids. CDR3 residues: CASSQLRRGSYGYTF. Written as DNA, the CDR3 is TGTGCCAGCAGCCAACTTCGGAGGGGTAGCTATGGCTACACCTTC.

In its sample, this clonotype was seen many times. The chain links TRBV15 to TRBJ2-5; a possible D gene is TRBD2 (6 bases). The germline V gene has CDR1 LNHNV and CDR2 YYDKDF (reference sequence). CDR3 length equals 13 residues. The V end lost 4 bases, the J end lost 5 bases, and 11 bases lay between the germline ends. In nucleotides, the CDR3 is TGTGCCACCAGCATGGGGGGTACGGAGACCCAGTACTTC. This gives the protein CATSMGGTETQYF.

V usage is TRBV7-8 and J usage is TRBJ2-3; D not resolved. CDR1 SGHVS and CDR2 FQNEAQ come from the germline V gene. V was cut by 4 bases and J by 4 bases, with 9 bases left in between. The CDR3 runs 13 residues. The DNA of the CDR3 is TGTGCCAGCAGCTCCCAAAGCCCAGATACGCAGTATTTT. It translates to CASSSQSPDTQYF.

This chain uses TRBV18 with TRBJ2-5; no reliable D call. CDR1 KGHSH and CDR2 LQKENI come from the germline V gene. Deletions cut 5 bases from V and 1 base from J, with 11 bases between. The CDR3 is 14 amino acids. CDR3 DNA: TGTGCCAGCTCATCCGTACCCGTCCAAGAGACCCAGTACTTC. It translates to CASSSVPVQETQYF.

The chain uses TRBV6-1 and TRBJ1-1; D is unclear. Germline V gene data show CDR1 as MNHNS and CDR2 as SASEGT. The CDR3 sequence is 18 residues long. The V end was cut by 6 bases, the J end by 3 bases, with 26 bases between. The DNA for the CDR3 is TGTGCCAGCAGCCCATTTCTCCTTGGCGGAGCATTTTACACTGAAGCTTTCTTT. This gives the protein CASSPFLLGGAFYTEAFF.

The J gene is TRBJ1-1, the V gene TRBV28; the D is unclear. The CDR3 runs to 13 residues. Trimming took 5 bases from V and 8 from J, leaving 15 bases between them. Per germline, CDR1 MDHEN and CDR2 SYDVKM. CDR3 amino acids: CASSPYRRTEAFF. The DNA of the CDR3 is TGTGCCAGCAGTCCTTACCGGAGGACCGAAGCTTTCTTT.

The gene calls are TRBV29-1 and TRBJ2-5; TRBD1 or TRBD2 may be the D gene (5 bases each). Per germline, CDR1 SQVTM and CDR2 ANQGSEA. This CDR3 is built from 16 residues. Trimming removed 6 bases at V and 1 base at J, with 21 bases between. The CDR3 region has the DNA TGCAGCGTCTCGATTGTGGTGGTGGGACCCCAAGAGACCCAGTACTTC. This codes for CSVSIVVVGPQETQYF. The whole variable domain, remainder taken from reference TRBV29-1 and TRBJ2-5, is SAVISQKPSRDICQRGTSLTIQCQVDSQVTMMFWYRQQPGQSLTLIATANQGSEATYESGFVIDKFPISRPNLTFSTLTVSNMSPEDSSIYLCSVSIVVVGPQETQYFGPGTRLLVL.

The chain links TRBV23-1 to TRBJ2-7; D might be TRBD1 or TRBD2, each matching 6 bases. Judging by the DNA end, TRBJ2-5 fits better; the J call may be wrong. TRBV23-1 counts as an open reading frame of uncertain function. This CDR3 is built from 15 residues. DNA of the CDR3: TGCGCCAGCAGTCAATCGCAAGGGGGGACGGAGACCCAGTACTTC. This encodes CASSQSQGGTETQYF.

With respect to this clonotype: The junction departs from the called germline gene at one end, perhaps through a read error. In DNA form, the CDR3 reads TGTGCTAGCAGCTTAGATCAGGGCGCTGAAGCTTTCTTT. Amino acid sequence: CASSLDQGAEAFF. The chain carries TRBV7-7 and TRBJ1-1, with a weak D call TRBD1 (5 bases). In germline, CDR1 is SSHAT, CDR2 FNYEAQ (reference sequence). CDR3 length: 13 residues.

This clonotype was counted a few times. This chain connects TRBV14 to TRBJ2-1; D may correspond to TRBD1 or TRBD2 (5 bases each). The CDR3 runs to 14 residues. The germline gives CDR1 SGHDN, CDR2 FVKESK. V lost 2 bases and J lost 10, with 15 bases in between. CDR3 DNA sequence: TGTGCCAGCAGCCAAAAGGGAGCCAGGGAAGAGCAGTTCTTC. Protein: CASSQKGAREEQFF. The full variable domain, in which reference TRBV14 and TRBJ2-1 provide the parts outside the CDR3, is EAGVTQFPSHSVIEKGQTVTLRCDPISGHDNLYWYRRVMGKEIKFLLHFVKESKQDESGMPNNRFLAERTGGTYSTLKVQPAELEDSGVYFCASSQKGAREEQFFGPGTRLTVL.

This clonotype appeared a few times. The chain uses TRBV3-1 and TRBJ2-3, with 12 bases fitting TRBD2. Germline V lookup: CDR1 LGHDT, CDR2 YNNKEL (reference sequence). This CDR3 spans 16 amino acids. With 4 bases clipped from V and 6 bases from J, the junction kept 8 bases outside the gene matches. The CDR3 reads CASSPPGLAGVDTQYF. CDR3 DNA: TGTGCCAGCAGCCCCCCGGGACTAGCGGGTGTGGATACGCAGTATTTT.

In regard to this clonotype: One end of the junction is discordant with germline, which a read error may explain. The chain links TRBV28 to TRBJ2-5; TRBD1 matches 9 bases. This CDR3 has 15 residues. CDR1 MDHEN and CDR2 SYDVKM come from the germline V gene. The CDR3 loop is CAGSNRQGVRETQYF. CDR3 DNA sequence: TGTGCCGGCAGTAACCGACAGGGGGTAAGGGAGACCCAGTACTTC.

The V gene is TRBV29-1, the J gene TRBJ2-3; D remains unclear. There are 13 residues in the CDR3. Germline CDR1 SQVTM, CDR2 ANQGSEA. Between the trimmed V and J ends, which lost 7 bases and 0 bases, there was a span of 11 bases. The CDR3 protein is CSDRRSSTDTQYF. CDR3 DNA: TGCAGCGATAGGAGATCTAGCACAGATACGCAGTATTTT.

This clonotype occurred a few times. This sequence joins TRBV20-1 and TRBJ2-5; 11 bases align to TRBD1. The end of the DNA fits TRBJ2-7 better, so the J call may be wrong. The CDR3 is 16 residues long. CDR1 is DFQATT, CDR2 SNEGSKA, per germline (reference sequence). CDR3 amino acids: CSARTGGEAGVYEQYF. CDR3 bases: TGCAGTGCCCGGACAGGGGGCGAGGCTGGGGTGTACGAGCAGTACTTC.

This clonotype was counted only a few times. The chain carries TRBV28 and TRBJ2-7; 10 bases are shared with TRBD2. Germline CDR1 MDHEN, CDR2 SYDVKM. The CDR3 has 15 residues. V lost 5 bases and J lost 2; bases outside the gene matches: 6. The CDR3 region is CASSPLAGVPYEQYF. The CDR3 coding sequence is TGTGCCAGCAGTCCCCTAGCGGGAGTTCCCTACGAGCAGTACTTC.

In its sample, this clonotype was seen a few times. At one of its ends the junction is not consistent with the germline gene, which may arise from a read error. This chain uses TRBV12-3 or TRBV12-4 with TRBJ2-3; 9 nucleotides match TRBD2. This CDR3 has 16 residues. CDR3 region: CASTKGLALSTDTRYF. In DNA, the CDR3 is TGTGCCAGCACTAAGGGACTAGCCCTCAGCACAGATACGCGGTATTTT.

This clonotype turned up a few times. This chain joins TRBV6-5 and TRBJ2-5; D might be TRBD1 or TRBD2, each matching 5 bases. The CDR3 consists of 14 residues. Trimming shortened V by 0 bases and J by 3 bases, and 8 bases separated the two germline ends. Germline values: CDR1 MNHEY, CDR2 SVGAGI. The CDR3 sequence: CASSYSGREETQYF. The CDR3 DNA reads TGTGCCAGCAGTTACTCGGGACGCGAAGAGACCCAGTACTTC.